There are a few counts of the clone carrying this T cell receptor (beta chain). The germline V gene encodes CDR1 SGHRS and CDR2 YFSETQ. Trimming left V 4 bases short and J 0 bases short, with 17 bases between. The length of the CDR3 is 17 residues. The data are from a study of blood T cell repertoires in COVID-19. Sequencing used immunoSEQ multiplex PCR; TCRdb keeps in-frame clones, though not all of them. The sample has approximately 140,000 clones; over 80% are singletons. Source material: PBMCs or T cells enriched from blood (not recorded which). The clonotype originates from a woman aged 45-59 years who had been exposed to COVID-19. The chain uses TRBV5-1 and TRBJ1-5; tentative D call: TRBD1 (5 bases). DNA of the CDR3: TGCGCCAGCAGCATTGTCCTTCGGAGGGGTAGCAATCAGCCCCAGCATTTT. This sequence encodes CASSIVLRRGSNQPQHF.